This is a list of T cell receptor beta chains from one sample in a study of PD-L1 blockade in urothelial cancer. Profiled with immunoSEQ multiplex PCR; TCRdb holds only in-frame clones, not every one. The table includes roughly 40,000 clones, roughly 90% detected once. The source material was PBMCs, sampled around atezolizumab (anti-PD-L1) treatment. Source of these receptors: a woman in her sixties or seventies with urothelial cancer. Each CDR3 is given with its conserved first and last residue. Fields, in order: V gene, CDR3 length, clone size, D gene, J gene, CDR3 protein, CDR3 DNA. A D gene is named only where the DNA matches it firmly. Some rows have no size entry. The others give once, few or many, or a class for an expanded clone.

v_gene: TRBV2; len: 13; abundance: -; d_gene: -; j_gene: TRBJ2-5; CDR3aa: CASSEGWAETQYF; CDR3nt: TGTGCCAGCAGTGAAGGGTGGGCAGAGACCCAGTACTTC
v_gene: TRBV7-9; len: 15; abundance: once; d_gene: TRBD2; j_gene: TRBJ2-1; CDR3aa: CASSRALAGGYEQFF; CDR3nt: TGTGCCAGCAGCCGGGCACTAGCGGGAGGATATGAGCAGTTCTTC
v_gene: TRBV14; len: 16; abundance: -; d_gene: TRBD1; j_gene: TRBJ2-7; CDR3aa: CASSPSRQGSDYEQYF; CDR3nt: TGTGCCAGCAGCCCCTCCCGACAGGGGAGCGACTACGAGCAGTACTTC
v_gene: TRBV7-2; len: 18; abundance: -; d_gene: TRBD2; j_gene: TRBJ2-5; CDR3aa: CASSLSGETSAVRETQYF; CDR3nt: TGTGCCAGCAGCTTATCGGGGGAGACTAGCGCGGTCAGGGAGACCCAGTACTTC
v_gene: TRBV28; len: 15; abundance: -; d_gene: TRBD1; j_gene: TRBJ1-1; CDR3aa: CASSIRTGGDTEAFF; CDR3nt: TGTGCCAGCTCAATCCGGACAGGGGGGGACACTGAAGCTTTCTTT
v_gene: TRBV7-2; len: 15; abundance: -; d_gene: TRBD1; j_gene: TRBJ2-7; CDR3aa: CASSLTGTGSYEQYF; CDR3nt: TGTGCCAGCAGCTTGACCGGGACAGGGAGCTACGAGCAGTACTTC
v_gene: TRBV19; len: 17; abundance: -; d_gene: -; j_gene: TRBJ2-4; CDR3aa: CASSIDLRQVGKNIQYF; CDR3nt: TGTGCCAGTAGTATAGACCTTCGACAGGTTGGCAAAAACATTCAGTACTTC
v_gene: TRBV29-1; len: 15; abundance: -; d_gene: TRBD1; j_gene: TRBJ2-3; CDR3aa: CSVDFRDSSTDTQYF; CDR3nt: TGCAGCGTTGATTTCCGGGACAGCAGCACAGATACGCAGTATTTT
v_gene: TRBV2; len: 17; abundance: -; d_gene: -; j_gene: TRBJ1-2; CDR3aa: CASSENPWRALNYGYTF; CDR3nt: TGTGCCAGCAGTGAAAACCCCTGGAGGGCCCTTAACTATGGCTACACCTTC
v_gene: TRBV5-1; len: 17; abundance: -; d_gene: -; j_gene: TRBJ2-7; CDR3aa: CASSLGPAGTATYEQYF; CDR3nt: TGCGCCAGCAGCTTGGGCCCGGCCGGGACTGCTACCTACGAGCAGTACTTC
v_gene: TRBV18; len: 15; abundance: -; d_gene: -; j_gene: TRBJ2-2; CDR3aa: CASSPGVPGTGELFF; CDR3nt: TGTGCCAGCTCACCCGGGGTCCCGGGGACCGGGGAGCTGTTTTTT
v_gene: TRBV19; len: 13; abundance: -; d_gene: -; j_gene: TRBJ2-5; CDR3aa: CASSPPKRGTQYF; CDR3nt: TGTGCCAGTAGTCCACCCAAAAGGGGGACCCAGTACTTC
v_gene: TRBV7-2; len: 18; abundance: few; d_gene: TRBD1; j_gene: TRBJ2-6; CDR3aa: CASSARDRGRVWANVLTF; CDR3nt: TGTGCCAGCAGCGCCCGGGACAGGGGGCGCGTCTGGGCCAACGTCCTGACTTTC
v_gene: TRBV5-1; len: 15; abundance: -; d_gene: TRBD1; j_gene: TRBJ1-2; CDR3aa: CASSPGTGGAGGYTF; CDR3nt: TGCGCCAGCAGCCCCGGGACAGGGGGCGCGGGGGGCTACACCTTC
v_gene: TRBV27; len: 14; abundance: once; d_gene: -; j_gene: TRBJ2-7; CDR3aa: CASSFQVIGYEQYF; CDR3nt: TGTGCCAGCAGTTTTCAGGTCATTGGATACGAGCAGTACTTC
v_gene: TRBV4-1; len: 18; abundance: -; d_gene: -; j_gene: TRBJ1-5; CDR3aa: CASSQRGADWGSNQPQHF; CDR3nt: TGCGCCAGCAGCCAACGGGGGGCAGATTGGGGTAGCAATCAGCCCCAGCATTTT
v_gene: TRBV10-3; len: 12; abundance: medium-sized; d_gene: -; j_gene: TRBJ1-2; CDR3aa: CAISGQSYGYTF; CDR3nt: TGTGCCATCAGTGGACAGTCCTATGGCTACACCTTC
v_gene: TRBV6-1; len: 15; abundance: -; d_gene: -; j_gene: TRBJ2-3; CDR3aa: CASSGETTSTDTQYF; CDR3nt: TGTGCCAGCAGTGGAGAGACAACTAGCACAGATACGCAGTATTTT